This TCR beta chain was captured by sequencing in a study of blood T cell repertoires in COVID-19. Sequenced by immunoSEQ multiplex PCR; TCRdb stores in-frame clones only, minus some. The sample holds 150,000 or so clones, about 90% seen once. Turning to this clone: Other DNA variants within this sample encode the same CDR3.

After removal of 5 bases from V and 12 bases from J, the junction contained 9 bases not matched to a gene. The germline CDR1 and CDR2 sequences are MNHEY and SMNVEV (reference sequence). The CDR3 has 12 amino acids. Material: peripheral blood. The chain uses TRBV27 and TRBJ1-1; TRBD1 matches at 7 bases. This receptor was obtained from an elderly man with acute or convalescent COVID-19. CDR3 sequence (DNA): TGTGCCAGCAGTCGGCCTAGGGACAGTCCTTTCTTT. It translates to CASSRPRDSPFF.